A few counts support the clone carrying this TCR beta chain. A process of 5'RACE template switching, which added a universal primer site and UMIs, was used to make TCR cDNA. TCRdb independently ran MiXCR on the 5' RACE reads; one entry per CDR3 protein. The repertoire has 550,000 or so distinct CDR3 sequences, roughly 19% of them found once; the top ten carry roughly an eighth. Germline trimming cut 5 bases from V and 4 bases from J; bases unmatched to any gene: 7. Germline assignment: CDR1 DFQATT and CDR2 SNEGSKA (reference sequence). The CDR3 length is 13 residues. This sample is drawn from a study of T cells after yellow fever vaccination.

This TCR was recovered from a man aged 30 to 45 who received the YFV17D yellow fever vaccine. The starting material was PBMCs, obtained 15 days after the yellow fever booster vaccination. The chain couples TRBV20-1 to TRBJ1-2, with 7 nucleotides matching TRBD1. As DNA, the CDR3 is TGCAGTGCTCCGGACAGGAGTACCTATGGCTACACCTTC. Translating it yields CSAPDRSTYGYTF.